The 29 T cell receptor beta chains reported below all come from one sample, sequenced in a study of shared clonotypes between healthy human individuals. This table comes from immunoSEQ multiplex PCR, and its TCRdb copy is limited to in-frame clones, with some not included. The table records hundreds of thousands of clones, approximately 96% of them present only once. CD45RO negativity and positive selection for CCR7 defined naive CD8 cells, a population that excluded terminally differentiated effector memory CD45RA+ cells. The specimen was naive CD8+ T cells sorted from blood. The receptors were sampled from a woman aged 30 to 39 in good health.

This sequence joins TRBV6-5 and TRBJ2-7; 7 bases line up with TRBD1. The CDR3 runs 13 residues. Germline CDR1 is MNHEY and CDR2 is SVGAGI. The junction had 5 bases not matched to a gene; V was cut back by 5 bases and J by 4 bases. CDR3: CASSLGTDYEQYF. The CDR3 DNA sequence: TGTGCCAGCAGTCTTGGGACAGATTACGAGCAGTACTTC.

As for this clone: Other DNA sequences of this sample code for an identical CDR3. J is TRBJ2-7 and V is TRBV27; 13 nucleotides line up with TRBD2. The junction had 5 bases not matched to a gene; V was cut back by 2 bases and J by 4 bases. Germline CDR1 and CDR2: MNHEY and SMNVEV (reference sequence). The CDR3 loop spans 16 amino acids. The CDR3 nucleotides read TGTGCCAGCAGTTTAATACTAGCGGGAGGGCCTTACGAGCAGTACTTC. Residues: CASSLILAGGPYEQYF.

This rearrangement joins TRBV2 to TRBJ2-7, with 7 bases that match TRBD2. The CDR3 is 15 residues long. Looked up from germline, CDR1 is SNHLY and CDR2 is FYNNEI. J gave up 4 bases and V 6 bases, and 12 bases lay outside the gene matches. This CDR3 is CASRPLAGERYEQYF. The CDR3 DNA follows: TGTGCCAGCAGGCCCCTGGCGGGAGAAAGGTACGAGCAGTACTTC.

The chain is built from TRBV7-7 and TRBJ2-5, with TRBD2 identical over 8 bases. Trimming at V came to 5 bases and at J to 4 bases, leaving 18 bases not matched to a gene. Looked up from germline, CDR1 is SSHAT and CDR2 is FNYEAQ (reference sequence). This CDR3 region has 18 residues. The CDR3 region is CASSEGLGSRYFGETQYF. CDR3 DNA: TGTGCCAGCAGCGAGGGACTAGGTTCCCGATACTTTGGAGAGACCCAGTACTTC.

This chain joins TRBV28 and TRBJ1-1, with 8 bases matching TRBD1. Trimming cost V 6 bases and J 3 bases; bases outside gene matches: 9. From germline, CDR1 is MDHEN and CDR2 SYDVKM. The CDR3 consists of 15 residues. The CDR3 region is CASRPTRGQDTEAFF. In nucleotides, the CDR3 is TGTGCCAGCAGGCCCACCAGGGGGCAGGACACTGAAGCTTTCTTT.

DNA for the CDR3: TGTGCCAGCAGCACATGGGGGCAGGCCTACGAGCAGTACTTC. As protein: CASSTWGQAYEQYF. The chain combines TRBV7-2 with TRBJ2-7, with D maybe TRBD1 (6 bases). This CDR3 region has 14 residues. V was shortened by 5 bases and J by 2 bases, with 13 bases between the two germline ends. CDR1 SGHTA and CDR2 FQGNSA come from the germline V gene.

This clone is a singleton in its sample. The chain has TRBV27 and TRBJ1-2; D call uncertain. Germline V gene sequence: CDR1 MNHEY, CDR2 SMNVEV (reference sequence). V lost 2 bases to trimming and J lost 4 bases, with 14 bases between them. The CDR3 is 15 residues long. CDR3 region: CASSLSLDSSYGYTF. As DNA, the CDR3 is TGTGCCAGCAGTTTAAGTCTTGATTCTAGCTATGGCTACACCTTC.

J is TRBJ2-5 and V is TRBV21-1; the listed D gene, TRBD2, was not tested against the DNA. TRBV21-1 is a pseudogene locus. This CDR3 region has 16 residues. This CDR3 reads CASSKCPAGEGETQYF. CDR3 nucleotide sequence: TGTGCCAGCAGCAAATGCCCAGCGGGAGAGGGAGAGACCCAGTACTTC.

The chain couples TRBV28 to TRBJ2-3; 8 positions match TRBD2. V was clipped by 3 bases and J by 3 bases; unmatched bases: 5. Germline CDR1 reads MDHEN; CDR2 reads SYDVKM. The CDR3 loop spans 15 amino acids. As DNA, the CDR3 is TGTGCCAGCAGTTTTGGGGCGGGAGGTACAGATACGCAGTATTTT. Amino acid sequence: CASSFGAGGTDTQYF.

The CDR3 DNA reads as TGCGCCAGCAGTGACTTGGGCCCTAGCTCCTACAATGAGCAGTTCTTC. Translation: CASSDLGPSSYNEQFF. The genes are TRBV10-1 and TRBJ2-1; D is unclear. Trimming cost V 3 bases and J 0 bases, with 12 bases left between them. This CDR3 region has 16 residues. CDR1 WNHNN and CDR2 SYGVQD come from the germline V gene (reference sequence).

This clone was observed once. This chain uses TRBV28 with TRBJ2-5; 8 nucleotides agree with TRBD2. J lost 1 base, V lost 2 bases, and 6 bases had no gene match. This CDR3 has 16 amino acids. CDR1 is MDHEN, CDR2 SYDVKM, per germline. The CDR3 loop is CASSLGGGGPQETQYF. In DNA form, the CDR3 reads TGTGCCAGCAGTTTAGGGGGCGGGGGGCCCCAAGAGACCCAGTACTTC.

On this clone: The same CDR3 also results from other DNA sequences found in this sample. The rearrangement links TRBV28 to TRBJ1-5; possibly TRBD1 for D (5 bases). CDR1 is MDHEN and CDR2 is SYDVKM in the germline V gene. This CDR3 contains 14 residues. V was pared by 2 bases and J by 0 bases, with 5 bases between. CDR3 region: CASSLRGSNQPQHF. CDR3 coding DNA: TGTGCCAGCAGTTTAAGGGGTAGCAATCAGCCCCAGCATTTT.

The count of this clone is one. One end of the junction varies from germline; a read error may be responsible. V gene TRBV25-1 combines with J gene TRBJ2-7; D possibly matches TRBD1 or TRBD2 (5 bases each). The CDR3 covers 12 residues. CDR1 is MGHDK and CDR2 is SYGVNS in the germline V gene. This chain's CDR3 is CASSEVGDPRIF. DNA for the CDR3: TGTGCCAGCAGTGAGGTTGGGGACCCAAGGATATTC.

The chain has TRBV7-8 and TRBJ2-2, with 11 bases aligning to TRBD2. Looked up from germline, CDR1 is SGHVS and CDR2 is FQNEAQ. J gave up 4 bases and V 4 bases, and 8 bases lay outside the gene matches. There are 17 residues in the CDR3. DNA of the CDR3: TGTGCCAGCAGCTCCAAACTAGCGGGAGCAGGCACCGGGGAGCTGTTTTTT. Translation: CASSSKLAGAGTGELFF. Complete variable domain (other parts from reference TRBV7-8 and TRBJ2-2): GAGVSQSPRYKVAKRGQDVALRCDPISGHVSLFWYQQALGQGPEFLTYFQNEAQLDKSGLPSDRFFAERPEGSVSTLKIQRTQQEDSAVYLCASSSKLAGAGTGELFFGEGSRLTVL.

The chain uses TRBV28 and TRBJ2-1; D possibly corresponds to TRBD2 (5 bases). The germline V and J ends were trimmed by 5 bases and 11 bases, with 13 bases remaining between them. Germline CDR1 is MDHEN and CDR2 is SYDVKM. This CDR3 has 12 amino acids. The CDR3 DNA sequence: TGTGCCAGCAGTCCTCCTAGCTACAAGCAGTTCTTC. Its protein is CASSPPSYKQFF.

CDR3 sequence: CASSEYDRVYGYTF. CDR3 coding DNA: TGTGCCAGCAGTGAGTACGACAGGGTTTATGGCTACACCTTC. V is TRBV6-1 and J is TRBJ1-2; 7 bases map to TRBD1. The V segment lost 3 bases and the J segment 5 bases; nucleotides outside the gene matches: 6. Germline assignment: CDR1 MNHNS and CDR2 SASEGT. CDR3 size: 14 residues.

The chain couples TRBV28 to TRBJ2-7; the match to TRBD2 covers 8 bases. The CDR3 spans 15 residues. CDR1 is MDHEN, CDR2 SYDVKM, per germline. Trimming removed 3 bases from V and 1 base from J; junction bases left unmatched: 5. In nucleotides, the CDR3 is TGTGCCAGCAGTTTGGGTACGGGAGGGTCCTACGAGCAGTACTTC. Its translation is CASSLGTGGSYEQYF. Full variable domain (remainder filled in from reference TRBV28 and TRBJ2-7): DVKVTQSSRYLVKRTGEKVFLECVQDMDHENMFWYRQDPGLGLRLIYFSYDVKMKEKGDIPEGYSVSREKKERFSLILESASTNQTSMYLCASSLGTGGSYEQYFGPGTRLTVT.

A single count supports this clone. The gene calls are TRBV19 and TRBJ2-7; the match to TRBD2 covers 7 bases. J was trimmed by 7 bases and V by 5 bases; bases with no gene match: 14. The CDR3 runs to 15 residues. Germline V gives CDR1 LNHDA, CDR2 SQIVND (reference sequence). The CDR3 sequence: CASSPQGAGDPEQYF. CDR3 bases: TGTGCCAGTAGTCCGCAAGGCGCGGGAGACCCGGAGCAGTACTTC. Filled out from reference TRBV19 and TRBJ2-7, the complete variable domain reads DGGITQSPKYLFRKEGQNVTLSCEQNLNHDAMYWYRQDPGQGLRLIYYSQIVNDFQKGDIAEGYSVSREKKESFPLTVTSAQKNPTAFYLCASSPQGAGDPEQYFGPGTRLTVT.

The chain carries TRBV7-9 and TRBJ2-2, with TRBD1 as a possible D gene (5 bases). CDR3 length: 16 residues. V was shortened by 5 bases and J by 6 bases, with 19 bases between the two germline ends. Germline V gene data show CDR1 as SEHNR and CDR2 as FQNEAQ (reference sequence). The DNA for the CDR3 is TGTGCCAGCAGCCCAACATCAGGGAAAAGGGCCGGGGAGCTGTTTTTT. The encoded protein is CASSPTSGKRAGELFF. Full variable domain (outside the CDR3, taken from reference TRBV7-9 and TRBJ2-2): DTGVSQNPRHKITKRGQNVTFRCDPISEHNRLYWYRQTLGQGPEFLTYFQNEAQLEKSRLLSDRFSAERPKGSFSTLEIQRTEQGDSAMYLCASSPTSGKRAGELFFGEGSRLTVL.

The chain has TRBV7-2 and TRBJ2-1; D could derive from TRBD1 or TRBD2 (5 bases each). The CDR3 is made up of 16 amino acids. The germline V gene has CDR1 SGHTA and CDR2 FQGNSA. V lost 0 bases and J lost 0, with 9 bases in between. The CDR3 loop reads CASSLAGALSYNEQFF. CDR3 coding DNA: TGTGCCAGCAGCTTAGCCGGGGCTCTCTCCTACAATGAGCAGTTCTTC.

V usage is TRBV28 and J usage is TRBJ2-1; TRBD2 matches at 11 bases. CDR3 length: 18 residues. V dropped 0 bases and J dropped 7; count of bases not matched to a gene: 11. The V gene's germline CDR1 is MDHEN and CDR2 SYDVKM. The CDR3 DNA sequence: TGTGCCAGCAGTTTATGGCCCTTCACTAGCGGGAGTGAGAATGAGCAGTTCTTC. As protein: CASSLWPFTSGSENEQFF.

V usage is TRBV14 and J usage is TRBJ2-2, with 11 nucleotides matching TRBD2. The CDR3 extends over 17 amino acids. Germline trimming cut 4 bases from V and 1 base from J; bases unmatched to any gene: 5. Germline V CDR1 and CDR2: SGHDN, FVKESK. The DNA of the CDR3 is TGTGCCAGCAGCCCATTTAGCGGGAGGGTGAACACCGGGGAGCTGTTTTTT. This gives the protein CASSPFSGRVNTGELFF. Variable domain in full (rest from reference TRBV14 and TRBJ2-2): EAGVTQFPSHSVIEKGQTVTLRCDPISGHDNLYWYRRVMGKEIKFLLHFVKESKQDESGMPNNRFLAERTGGTYSTLKVQPAELEDSGVYFCASSPFSGRVNTGELFFGEGSRLTVL.

The rearrangement links TRBV27 to TRBJ2-1, with TRBD2 identical over 8 bases. With 7 bases clipped from V and 10 bases from J, the junction kept 12 bases outside the gene matches. CDR1 is MNHEY and CDR2 is SMNVEV in the germline V gene (reference sequence). There are 14 residues in the CDR3. This CDR3 is CASTFGSGRGEQFF. The CDR3 DNA follows: TGTGCCAGCACCTTCGGGAGCGGGAGAGGCGAGCAGTTCTTC.

This chain uses TRBV4-1 with TRBJ2-5; 13 bases align to TRBD2. From germline, CDR1 is MGHRA and CDR2 YSYEKL. Germline trimming cut 3 bases from V and 5 bases from J; bases unmatched to any gene: 3. The CDR3 contains 15 residues. This CDR3 is CASSQAGLAGETQYF. The CDR3 coding sequence is TGCGCCAGCAGCCAGGCGGGACTAGCGGGGGAGACCCAGTACTTC.

The rearrangement links TRBV4-1 to TRBJ2-2; no reliable D call. Germline values: CDR1 MGHRA, CDR2 YSYEKL. This CDR3 is built from 12 residues. V was cut by 0 bases and J by 8 bases, with 4 bases left in between. DNA for the CDR3: TGCGCCAGCAGCCAAGATGGGGGGGAGCTGTTTTTT. Translating gives CASSQDGGELFF.

DNA of the CDR3: TGCGCCAGCAGCTTGGTTGGGACTACTCTAACCGGGGAGCTGTTTTTT. As protein: CASSLVGTTLTGELFF. This sequence joins TRBV5-1 and TRBJ2-2, with TRBD2 matching over 7 bases. Losses at the gene ends were 0 bases for V and 5 bases for J; bases not matched to a gene: 7. The CDR3 has 16 amino acids. The germline V gene encodes CDR1 SGHRS and CDR2 YFSETQ.

The gene calls are TRBV9 and TRBJ2-1; tentatively, D is TRBD1 (6 bases). Germline lookup yields CDR1 SGDLS and CDR2 YYNGEE. Trimming cost V 3 bases and J 14 bases, with 12 bases left between them. The CDR3 is made up of 11 amino acids. CDR3 loop: CASSARQEEFF. CDR3 nucleotide sequence: TGTGCCAGCAGCGCCCGACAGGAGGAGTTCTTC. Full variable domain (outside the CDR3, taken from reference TRBV9 and TRBJ2-1): DSGVTQTPKHLITATGQRVTLRCSPRSGDLSVYWYQQSLDQGLQFLIQYYNGEERAKGNILERFSAQQFPDLHSELNLSSLELGDSALYFCASSARQEEFFGPGTRLTVL.

The gene calls are TRBV6-5 and TRBJ2-1; D may match TRBD1 or TRBD2 (6 bases each). Germline V gene data show CDR1 as MNHEY and CDR2 as SVGAGI. V shed 4 bases and J shed 3 bases, with 13 bases lying between them. The CDR3 is 15 amino acids. CDR3 DNA: TGTGCCAGCAGTTTAGGGGGGTTCCTCTACAATGAGCAGTTCTTC. Protein sequence: CASSLGGFLYNEQFF.

The chain recombines TRBV19 with TRBJ1-4; D gene uncertain. The CDR3 spans 12 residues. V was pared by 5 bases and J by 5 bases, with 6 bases between. CDR1 is LNHDA, CDR2 SQIVND, per germline (reference sequence). The CDR3, as DNA: TGTGCCAGTAGTGGGAGGAATGAAAAACTGTTTTTT. It is translated as CASSGRNEKLFF.